What follows are 9 T cell receptor beta chains derived from one specimen sequenced in a study of T-cell reconstitution after alpha-beta-depleted transplantation in children. This sample's TCRbeta library carried unique molecular identifier barcodes. TCRdb reanalysed the PCR reads using MiXCR and keeps one entry per CDR3 protein. Among about 230,000 distinct CDR3 sequences listed, 11% were seen once. Sequences were derived from PBMCs, sampled before TCRalphabeta/CD19-depleted stem cell transplant. These receptors came from a child under two years old with acute myeloid leukemia, due to receive a stem cell transplant.

The sample holds many counts of this clonotype. The genes are TRBV7-3 and TRBJ1-1; D is possibly TRBD1 (5 bases). Trimming took 4 bases from V and 6 from J, leaving 15 bases between them. This CDR3 is built from 14 residues. The germline CDR1 and CDR2 sequences are SGHTA and FQGTGA. The CDR3 loop reads CASSSTGGSSEAFF. The CDR3 region has the DNA TGTGCCAGCAGCTCGACGGGGGGATCGTCTGAAGCTTTCTTT.

In this sample, this clonotype turned up many times. The chain combines TRBV5-5 with TRBJ2-7, with TRBD2 matching 8 bases. V shed 4 bases, J shed 0 bases, and the junction held 6 bases outside the gene matches. Germline V gives CDR1 SGHKS, CDR2 YYEKEE (reference sequence). The CDR3 runs to 15 residues. The CDR3 nucleotides read TGTGCCAGCAGCGAGCGGGGGATTCCCTCCTACGAGCAGTACTTC. Translating it yields CASSERGIPSYEQYF.

This clonotype was observed many times. V is TRBV5-1 and J is TRBJ2-2; D uncertain. Trimming cost V 1 base and J 7 bases, with 5 bases left between them. CDR1 and CDR2 from the germline V gene are SGHRS and YFSETQ. This CDR3 comprises 12 residues. This chain's CDR3 is CASSLPSGELFF. CDR3 bases: TGCGCCAGCAGCTTGCCTAGCGGGGAGCTGTTTTTT. The whole variable domain, remainder taken from reference TRBV5-1 and TRBJ2-2, is KAGVTQTPRYLIKTRGQQVTLSCSPISGHRSVSWYQQTPGQGLQFLFEYFSETQRNKGNFPGRFSGRQFSNSRSEMNVSTLELGDSALYLCASSLPSGELFFGEGSRLTVL.

This clonotype was observed once. This sequence joins TRBV5-1 and TRBJ2-7; either TRBD1 or TRBD2 may supply D (5 bases each). V shed 5 bases and J shed 7 bases, with 19 bases lying between them. Germline-derived CDR1 and CDR2 are SGHRS and YFSETQ. The CDR3 has 14 amino acids. CDR3 DNA: TGCGCCAGCAGTACCGGGACGCTACCCCGGGAGCAGTACTTC. Amino acid sequence: CASSTGTLPREQYF.

This clonotype was recorded a few times. This sequence joins TRBV7-9 and TRBJ1-6; maybe TRBD1 (6 bases). The CDR3 runs 15 residues. Germline CDR1 SEHNR, CDR2 FQNEAQ (reference sequence). V lost 5 bases and J 8 bases, leaving 16 bases between the germline ends. The CDR3 bases are TGTGCCAGCAGCGCTCCCGGGACACGGGATTCACCCCTCCACTTT. Translation: CASSAPGTRDSPLHF. Combining the CDR3 with reference TRBV7-9 and TRBJ1-6 gives the whole variable domain DTGVSQNPRHKITKRGQNVTFRCDPISEHNRLYWYRQTLGQGPEFLTYFQNEAQLEKSRLLSDRFSAERPKGSFSTLEIQRTEQGDSAMYLCASSAPGTRDSPLHFGNGTRLTVT.

This clonotype was seen at least ten times. The chain carries TRBV7-2 and TRBJ1-6; weak D call: TRBD1 (5 bases). In germline, CDR1 is SGHTA, CDR2 FQGNSA. The CDR3 has 16 residues. Deletions cut 2 bases from V and 7 bases from J, with 15 bases between. CDR3 region: CASSLLAGVWNSPLHF. CDR3 in DNA: TGTGCCAGCAGCTTATTAGCGGGGGTCTGGAATTCACCCCTCCACTTT.

This clonotype came up many times. J is TRBJ2-7 and V is TRBV6-5; D is ambiguous. Trimming removed 2 bases from V and 5 bases from J, with 4 bases in between. CDR3 length: 11 residues. Germline loops: CDR1 MNHEY, CDR2 SVGAGI. The CDR3 nucleotides read TGTGCCAGCAGTTACATGAACGAGCAGTACTTC. The encoded protein is CASSYMNEQYF.

The V call is TRBV25-1, the J call TRBJ2-1; 14 bases agree with TRBD2. The germline gives CDR1 MGHDK, CDR2 SYGVNS. This CDR3 region has 15 residues. V shed 6 bases, J shed 8 bases, and the junction held 6 bases outside the gene matches. For the CDR3, the DNA is TGTGCCAGCAGCCCCGGGACTAGCGGGGGAGATGAGCAGTTCTTC. The encoded protein is CASSPGTSGGDEQFF. Full variable domain (missing parts from reference TRBV25-1 and TRBJ2-1): EADIYQTPRYLVIGTGKKITLECSQTMGHDKMYWYQQDPGMELHLIHYSYGVNSTEKGDLSSESTVSRIRTEHFPLTLESARPSHTSQYLCASSPGTSGGDEQFFGPGTRLTVL.

The chain joins TRBV7-7 to TRBJ2-1; 9 bases align to TRBD2. The V gene end was trimmed by 3 bases and the J gene end by 2 bases; junction bases not matched to a gene: 5. Looked up from germline, CDR1 is SSHAT and CDR2 is FNYEAQ (reference sequence). The CDR3 has 16 residues. The CDR3 region is CASSFQSGRPYNEQFF. CDR3 sequence (DNA): TGTGCCAGCAGCTTTCAGAGCGGGAGGCCCTACAATGAGCAGTTCTTC. The full variable domain, its missing parts supplied by reference TRBV7-7 and TRBJ2-1, is GAGVSQSPRYKVTKRGQDVTLRCDPISSHATLYWYQQALGQGPEFLTYFNYEAQPDKSGLPSDRFSAERPEGSISTLTIQRTEQRDSAMYRCASSFQSGRPYNEQFFGPGTRLTVL.